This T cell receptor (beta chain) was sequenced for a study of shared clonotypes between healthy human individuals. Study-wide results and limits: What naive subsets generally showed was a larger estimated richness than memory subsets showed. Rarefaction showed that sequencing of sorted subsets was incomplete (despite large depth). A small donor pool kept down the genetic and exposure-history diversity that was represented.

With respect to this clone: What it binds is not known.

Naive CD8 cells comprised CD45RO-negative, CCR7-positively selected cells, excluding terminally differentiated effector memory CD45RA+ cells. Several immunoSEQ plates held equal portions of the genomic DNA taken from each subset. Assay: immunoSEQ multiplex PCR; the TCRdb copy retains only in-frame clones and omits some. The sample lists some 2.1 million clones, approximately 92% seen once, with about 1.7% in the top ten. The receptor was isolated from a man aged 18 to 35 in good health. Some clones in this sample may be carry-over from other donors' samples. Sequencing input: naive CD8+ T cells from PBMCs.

Written as DNA, the CDR3 is TGCGCCAGCAGCTTGGGACAGGGTATCTCCTACAATGAGCAGTTCTTC. Protein sequence: CASSLGQGISYNEQFF. This sequence joins TRBV5-1 and TRBJ2-1; TRBD1 aligns across 7 bases. There are 16 residues in the CDR3. The V segment lost 0 bases and the J segment 0 bases; nucleotides outside the gene matches: 3. Germline V gives CDR1 SGHRS, CDR2 YFSETQ.